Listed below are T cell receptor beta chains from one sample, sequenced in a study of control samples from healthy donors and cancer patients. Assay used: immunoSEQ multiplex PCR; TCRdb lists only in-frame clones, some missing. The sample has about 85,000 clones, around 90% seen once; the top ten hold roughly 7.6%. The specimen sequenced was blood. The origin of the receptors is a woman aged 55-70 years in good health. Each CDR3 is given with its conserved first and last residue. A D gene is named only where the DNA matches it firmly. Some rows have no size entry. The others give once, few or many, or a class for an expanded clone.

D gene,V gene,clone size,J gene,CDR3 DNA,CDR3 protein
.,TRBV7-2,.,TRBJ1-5,TGTGCCAGCAGCTTAGTTGGAGGGGGTGGACAGCCCCAGCATTTT,CASSLVGGGGQPQHF
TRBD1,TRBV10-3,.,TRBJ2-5,TGTGCCATCAGTGAGTCCGGGACAGGAATGGTAGAGACCCAGTACTTC,CAISESGTGMVETQYF
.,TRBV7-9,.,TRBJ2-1,TGTGCCAGCAGCTTCAGTTTTGGTGAGCAGTTCTTC,CASSFSFGEQFF
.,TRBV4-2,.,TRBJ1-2,TGTGCCAGCAGCACCCGGACACACTATGGCTACACCTTC,CASSTRTHYGYTF
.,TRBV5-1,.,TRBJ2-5,TGCGCCAGCAGCTTTACTCCAAATACTTACCAAGAGACCCAGTACTTC,CASSFTPNTYQETQYF
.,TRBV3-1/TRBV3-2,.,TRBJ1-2,TGTGCCAGCAGCCAATCTTACTACTACACCTTC,CASSQSYYYTF
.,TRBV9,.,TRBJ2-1,TGTGCCAGCAGCGTAGAAGGAGGATCCTACAATGAGCAGTTCTTC,CASSVEGGSYNEQFF
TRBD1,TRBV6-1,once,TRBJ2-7,TGTGCCAGCAGTGAAACCGACAGGGTCTCCTACGAGCAGTACTTC,CASSETDRVSYEQYF
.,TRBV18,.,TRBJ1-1,TGTGCCAGCTCACCAGTGACGAACACTGAAGCTTTCTTT,CASSPVTNTEAFF
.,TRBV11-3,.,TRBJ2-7,TGTGCCAGTAATTCACACGGGCAGCTATACGAGCAGTACTTC,CASNSHGQLYEQYF
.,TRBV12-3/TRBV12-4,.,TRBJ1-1,TGTGCCAGCAGTCTTGCAGTGGCAGCTTTCTTT,CASSLAVAAFF